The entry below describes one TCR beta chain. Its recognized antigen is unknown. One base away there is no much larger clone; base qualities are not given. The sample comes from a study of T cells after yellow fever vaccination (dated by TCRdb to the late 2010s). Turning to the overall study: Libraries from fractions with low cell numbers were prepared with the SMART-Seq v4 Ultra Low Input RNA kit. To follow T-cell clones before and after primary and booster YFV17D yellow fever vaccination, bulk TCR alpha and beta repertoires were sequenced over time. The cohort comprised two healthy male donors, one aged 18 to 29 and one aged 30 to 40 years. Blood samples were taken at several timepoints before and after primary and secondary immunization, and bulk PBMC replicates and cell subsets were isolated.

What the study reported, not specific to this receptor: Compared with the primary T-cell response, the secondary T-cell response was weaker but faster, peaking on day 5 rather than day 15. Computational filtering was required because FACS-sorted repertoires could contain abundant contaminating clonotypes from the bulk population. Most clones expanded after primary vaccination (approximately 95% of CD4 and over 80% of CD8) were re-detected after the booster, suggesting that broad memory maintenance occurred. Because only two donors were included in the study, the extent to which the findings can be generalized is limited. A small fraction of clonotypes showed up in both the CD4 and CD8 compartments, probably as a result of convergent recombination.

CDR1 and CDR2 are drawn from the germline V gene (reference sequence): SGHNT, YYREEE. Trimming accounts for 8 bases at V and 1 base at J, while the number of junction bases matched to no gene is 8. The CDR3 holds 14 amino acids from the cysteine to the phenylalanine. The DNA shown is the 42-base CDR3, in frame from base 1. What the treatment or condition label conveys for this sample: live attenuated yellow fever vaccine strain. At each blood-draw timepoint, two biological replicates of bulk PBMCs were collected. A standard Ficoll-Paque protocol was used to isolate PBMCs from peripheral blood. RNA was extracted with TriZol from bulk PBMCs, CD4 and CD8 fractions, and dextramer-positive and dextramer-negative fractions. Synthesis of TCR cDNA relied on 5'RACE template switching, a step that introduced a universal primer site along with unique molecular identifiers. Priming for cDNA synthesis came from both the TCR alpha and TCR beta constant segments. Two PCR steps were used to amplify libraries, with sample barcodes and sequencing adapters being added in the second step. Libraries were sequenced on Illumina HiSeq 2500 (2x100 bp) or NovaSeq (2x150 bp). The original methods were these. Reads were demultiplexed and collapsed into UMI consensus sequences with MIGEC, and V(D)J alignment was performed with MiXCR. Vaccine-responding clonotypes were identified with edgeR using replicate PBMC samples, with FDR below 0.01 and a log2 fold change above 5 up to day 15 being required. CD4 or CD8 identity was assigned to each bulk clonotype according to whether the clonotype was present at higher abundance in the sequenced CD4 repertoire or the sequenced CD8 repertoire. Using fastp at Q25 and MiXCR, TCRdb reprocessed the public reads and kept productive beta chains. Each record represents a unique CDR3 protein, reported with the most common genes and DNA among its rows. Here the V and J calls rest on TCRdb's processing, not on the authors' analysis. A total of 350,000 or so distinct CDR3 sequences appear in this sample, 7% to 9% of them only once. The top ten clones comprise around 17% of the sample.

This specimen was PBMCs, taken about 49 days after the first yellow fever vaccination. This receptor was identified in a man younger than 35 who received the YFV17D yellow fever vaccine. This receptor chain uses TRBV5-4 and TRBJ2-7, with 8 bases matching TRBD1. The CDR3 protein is CASRRQGRSYEQYF. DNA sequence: TGTGCCAGTAGGAGACAGGGGAGGTCCTACGAGCAGTACTTC.